This TCR beta chain comes out of a study of regulatory dendritic cells for organ transplantation. Assay used: immunoSEQ multiplex PCR; TCRdb lists only in-frame clones, some missing. Of 20,000 to 25,000 clones detected, approximately 83% appear once; the ten largest clones hold about 0.74%. Details on this clone: Its antigen remains unidentified. Different DNA sequences within this sample yield the same CDR3.

Sorted T cells were CFSE-labeled and cultured 5 days with allogeneic regulatory or mature dendritic cells at 1:10. The CDR3 runs to 11 residues. V lost 6 bases and J lost 4, with 10 bases in between. The V gene's germline CDR1 is DFQATT and CDR2 SNEGSKA (reference sequence). The chain recombines TRBV20-1 with TRBJ2-7; possibly TRBD1 or TRBD2 for D (5 bases each). This TCR was recovered from a human donor in good health. The material sequenced was naive CD4+ T cells from blood cultured with regulatory dendritic cells. Described subset: CD45RA+ naive T cells. Here the CDR3 reads CSARGSYEQYF. Here the CDR3 DNA reads TGCAGTGCGAGGGGCAGTTACGAGCAGTACTTC.